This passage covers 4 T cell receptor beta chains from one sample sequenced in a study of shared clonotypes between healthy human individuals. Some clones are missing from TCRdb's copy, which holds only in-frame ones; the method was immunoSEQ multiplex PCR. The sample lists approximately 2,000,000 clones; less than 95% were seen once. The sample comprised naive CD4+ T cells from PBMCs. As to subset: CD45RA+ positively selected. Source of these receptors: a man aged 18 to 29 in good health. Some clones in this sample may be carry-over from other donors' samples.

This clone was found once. The CDR3 protein is CASSLMGQGWNEQFF. Written as DNA, the CDR3 is TGCGCCAGCAGCTTAATGGGACAGGGGTGGAATGAGCAGTTCTTC. V usage is TRBV5-1 and J usage is TRBJ2-1; 10 nucleotides agree with TRBD1. The CDR3 covers 15 residues. In germline, CDR1 is SGHRS, CDR2 YFSETQ. V was pared by 2 bases and J by 7 bases, with 6 bases of the junction left unmatched. The full variable domain, rest sourced from reference TRBV5-1 and TRBJ2-1, is KAGVTQTPRYLIKTRGQQVTLSCSPISGHRSVSWYQQTPGQGLQFLFEYFSETQRNKGNFPGRFSGRQFSNSRSEMNVSTLELGDSALYLCASSLMGQGWNEQFFGPGTRLTVL.

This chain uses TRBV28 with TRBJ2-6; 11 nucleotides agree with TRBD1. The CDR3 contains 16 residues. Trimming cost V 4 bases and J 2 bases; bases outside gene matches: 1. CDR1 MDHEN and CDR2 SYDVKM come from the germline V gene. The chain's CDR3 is CASSSGQGAGANVLTF. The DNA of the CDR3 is TGTGCCAGCAGTTCGGGACAGGGGGCTGGGGCCAACGTCCTGACTTTC. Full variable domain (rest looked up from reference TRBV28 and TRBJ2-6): DVKVTQSSRYLVKRTGEKVFLECVQDMDHENMFWYRQDPGLGLRLIYFSYDVKMKEKGDIPEGYSVSREKKERFSLILESASTNQTSMYLCASSSGQGAGANVLTFGAGSRLTVL.

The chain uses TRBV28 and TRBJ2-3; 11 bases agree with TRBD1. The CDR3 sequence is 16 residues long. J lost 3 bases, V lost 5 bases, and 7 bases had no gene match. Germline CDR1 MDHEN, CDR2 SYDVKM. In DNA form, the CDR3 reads TGTGCCAGCAGTCCTAGGACAGGGGGCAAAACAGATACGCAGTATTTT. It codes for CASSPRTGGKTDTQYF.

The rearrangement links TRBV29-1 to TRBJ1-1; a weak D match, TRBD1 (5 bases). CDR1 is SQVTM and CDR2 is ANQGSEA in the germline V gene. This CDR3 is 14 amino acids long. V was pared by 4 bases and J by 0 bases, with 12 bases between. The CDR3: CSVVVRGVNTEAFF. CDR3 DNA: TGCAGCGTTGTGGTGCGAGGGGTGAACACTGAAGCTTTCTTT. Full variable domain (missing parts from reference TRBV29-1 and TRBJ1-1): SAVISQKPSRDICQRGTSLTIQCQVDSQVTMMFWYRQQPGQSLTLIATANQGSEATYESGFVIDKFPISRPNLTFSTLTVSNMSPEDSSIYLCSVVVRGVNTEAFFGQGTRLTVV.